One T cell receptor beta chain is described in this entry. Germline lookup yields CDR1 DFQATT and CDR2 SNEGSKA (reference sequence). The CDR3 length is 14 residues. The V and J ends lost 0 bases and 0 bases respectively, with 8 bases between them. From the RT-PCR reads, TCRdb called clonotypes with MiXCR, one entry per CDR3 protein. The sample lists 500,000 to 550,000 distinct CDR3 sequences; around 21% were seen once. This record comes from a study of response to subunit inactivated influenza vaccine. Another study also made use of these data, one on T cells expressing NK-cell markers. Per that paper: 5'RACE template switching with UMIs produced the TCR beta cDNA.

Sequences were derived from CD4+ T cells sorted from PBMCs, sampled 12 days after vaccination. The V call is TRBV20-1, the J call TRBJ1-1; D remains unclear. The TCR comes from a middle-aged man who received an inactivated influenza vaccine. CDR3 in amino acids: CSARDGGMNTEAFF. The CDR3 DNA reads as TGCAGTGCTAGAGATGGAGGGATGAACACTGAAGCTTTCTTT.